The sequence of this TCR beta chain was determined in a study of blood T cell repertoires in COVID-19. About the research overall: There were acute and convalescent COVID-19 samples, and they came from the United States, Italy and Spain. The cDNA or gDNA used as material had been derived from T cells, B-cell-depleted T cells, or PBMCs.

This CDR3 region has 15 residues. Germline CDR1 PRHDT, CDR2 FYEKMQ (reference sequence). The junction had 4 bases not matched to a gene; V was cut back by 5 bases and J by 2 bases. Seattle patients were enrolled while actively infected and followed longitudinally. Under the authors' procedure: Counts of nucleated cells, estimated from reference gene primer amplification, were obtained. Some clones are missing from TCRdb's copy, which holds only in-frame ones; the method was immunoSEQ multiplex PCR. That table gives V, J and clone size, and the DNA gave D and trimming. The sample yields about 500,000 clones, roughly 87% seen once.

Sequencing used peripheral blood. This chain links TRBV13 with TRBJ2-3, with TRBD1 matching 10 bases. The receptor was isolated from a man between 18 and 29 years old with COVID-19, enrolled during active disease. In nucleotides, the CDR3 is TGTGCCAGCAGCATGGGACAGGGGATCACAGATACGCAGTATTTT. Translated: CASSMGQGITDTQYF.